This T cell receptor (beta chain) was sequenced for a study of shared clonotypes between healthy human individuals. General study points: Generation probability values for non-shared clonotypes were lower than those for clonotypes shared by all four donors.

In the original analysis: ImmunoSEQ gave junction-only sequences without quality scores, so filtering differed. Sequenced by immunoSEQ multiplex PCR; TCRdb stores in-frame clones only, minus some. That table supplies the V and J calls and clone size; D and trimming were determined from the DNA. The sample lists approximately 600,000 clones, approximately 96% occurring once. Worth noting for this clone: Its antigen remains unknown.

The naive CD8 subset, CD45RO-negative cells positively selected for CCR7, excluded terminally differentiated effector memory CD45RA+ cells. Each sample came from a Caucasian adult donor living in Nashville, Tennessee. V lost 4 bases and J lost 3, with 10 bases in between. Looked up from germline, CDR1 is ENHRY and CDR2 is SYGVKD. There are 13 residues in the CDR3. The specimen sequenced was naive CD8+ T cells sorted from blood. This chain connects TRBV10-3 to TRBJ2-7; tentative D call: TRBD2 (5 bases). The clonotype originates from a woman under 40 in good health. CDR3 residues: CAISAAGHYEQYF. The CDR3 bases are TGTGCCATCAGTGCGGCGGGCCACTACGAGCAGTACTTC.